This TCR beta chain was recovered during a study of beta chain features in type 1 diabetes. The V and J ends lost 2 bases and 3 bases, in that order; junction bases with no gene match: 1. CDR3 length: 15 residues. CDR1 and CDR2 (germline): SEHNR, FQNEAQ (reference sequence). All of the isolated RNA was reverse transcribed, so expressed TCRB transcripts were sequenced. Sequencing was performed with immunoSEQ multiplex PCR; in TCRdb, only in-frame clones are kept and a portion is missing. Found here are about 470,000 clones, around 30% of them singletons; the top ten hold 0.06% to 0.07%. Source material: naive CD4+ T cells from blood. The sequence derives from a man in his late teens or twenties in good health. The chain is built from TRBV7-9 and TRBJ2-5, with 12 bases identical to TRBD2. In DNA form, the CDR3 reads TGTGCCAGCAGCTTACGACTAGCGGGAGAAGAGACCCAGTACTTC. It translates to CASSLRLAGEETQYF.